The 30 T cell receptor beta chains below all came from one sample that was sequenced in a study of T cells after posttransplantation cyclophosphamide. Cells defined as naive were viable CD3+CD4+ or CD3+CD8+ and CCR7+CD45RA+CD45RO-CD95-CD27+CD28+. Here immunoSEQ multiplex PCR was the method, and the copy in TCRdb shows in-frame clones only, minus some. The profile shows around 20,000 clones, less than 99% of them singletons. Sequenced input: naive CD4+ T cells sorted from PBMCs. Receptor source: a man aged 35-49 years in good health, CMV-negative, and a related stem cell transplant donor.

This rearrangement joins TRBV19 to TRBJ1-1; D perhaps matches TRBD1 (6 bases). V was cut by 3 bases and J by 3 bases, with 11 bases left in between. Germline assignment: CDR1 LNHDA and CDR2 SQIVND (reference sequence). This CDR3 contains 14 residues. CDR3 sequence: CASSIGGEYTEAFF. The CDR3 coding sequence is TGTGCCAGTAGTATTGGGGGCGAGTACACTGAAGCTTTCTTT. Combining the CDR3 with reference TRBV19 and TRBJ1-1 gives the whole variable domain DGGITQSPKYLFRKEGQNVTLSCEQNLNHDAMYWYRQDPGQGLRLIYYSQIVNDFQKGDIAEGYSVSREKKESFPLTVTSAQKNPTAFYLCASSIGGEYTEAFFGQGTRLTVV.

The chain has TRBV25-1 and TRBJ1-5; D ambiguous. The CDR3 is 12 residues long. CDR1 is MGHDK, CDR2 SYGVNS, per germline. V was trimmed by 4 bases and J by 1 base, leaving 2 bases between them. In nucleotides, the CDR3 is TGTGCCAGCAGTGTAAGCAATCAGCCCCAGCATTTT. Its protein product is CASSVSNQPQHF.

This sequence joins TRBV10-2 and TRBJ2-1; 10 bases are shared with TRBD2. V trimming: 6 bases; J trimming: 1 base; junction bases outside the gene matches: 0. This CDR3 is 14 amino acids long. In germline, CDR1 is WSHSY, CDR2 SAAADI. The CDR3 here is CASRLAGSYNEQFF. The DNA for the CDR3 is TGCGCCAGCAGACTAGCGGGATCCTACAATGAGCAGTTCTTC.

The gene calls are TRBV7-9 and TRBJ2-1; 7 nucleotides agree with TRBD2. Germline V gives CDR1 SEHNR, CDR2 FQNEAQ (reference sequence). The CDR3 loop spans 14 amino acids. J was trimmed by 9 bases and V by 3 bases; bases with no gene match: 8. CDR3 DNA sequence: TGTGCCAGCAGCTTTTGGCGGGAGTATAGTGAGCAGTTCTTC. Translated: CASSFWREYSEQFF.

Notes on this clone: The same CDR3 is also encoded by other DNA sequences in this sample. This rearrangement joins TRBV9 to TRBJ2-5, with TRBD2 matching 10 bases. The CDR3 consists of 22 residues. With 6 bases clipped from V and 2 bases from J, the junction kept 28 bases outside the gene matches. The germline V gene encodes CDR1 SGDLS and CDR2 YYNGEE. CDR3 sequence reads: CASTRKPGTSVLGVGGQETQYF. The CDR3 bases are TGTGCCAGCACCCGCAAACCCGGGACTAGCGTTCTGGGGGTCGGAGGGCAAGAGACCCAGTACTTC. The complete variable domain, with remaining parts taken from reference TRBV9 and TRBJ2-5, reads DSGVTQTPKHLITATGQRVTLRCSPRSGDLSVYWYQQSLDQGLQFLIQYYNGEERAKGNILERFSAQQFPDLHSELNLSSLELGDSALYFCASTRKPGTSVLGVGGQETQYFGPGTRLLVL.

This clone was observed a single time. The J gene is TRBJ2-3, the V gene TRBV29-1; 7 bases are a match to TRBD2. The germline gives CDR1 SQVTM, CDR2 ANQGSEA. This CDR3 spans 14 amino acids. J lost 2 bases, V lost 5 bases, and 7 bases had no gene match. The chain's CDR3 is CSVLRGDFTDTQYF. In DNA form, the CDR3 reads TGCAGCGTTCTTCGGGGGGATTTCACAGATACGCAGTATTTT.

The J gene is TRBJ1-1, the V gene TRBV10-3, with D hard to call. This CDR3 has 15 residues. Germline V gene data show CDR1 as ENHRY and CDR2 as SYGVKD. Trimming pared 0 bases from V and 2 bases from J, leaving 10 bases between. CDR3 protein: CAISESADFNTEAFF. The DNA for the CDR3 is TGTGCCATCAGTGAGTCCGCGGATTTTAACACTGAAGCTTTCTTT.

The DNA for the CDR3 is TGTGCCAGTAGTGTTACCGGGACTAGCCACGCCGAGACCCAGTACTTC. This gives the protein CASSVTGTSHAETQYF. The chain links TRBV19 to TRBJ2-5; TRBD2 aligns across 9 bases. J gave up 5 bases and V 5 bases, and 12 bases lay outside the gene matches. The germline V gene encodes CDR1 LNHDA and CDR2 SQIVND (reference sequence). The CDR3 runs 16 residues.

This chain joins TRBV19 and TRBJ1-5, with 9 bases matching TRBD1. The CDR3 spans 14 residues. The V gene end was trimmed by 5 bases and the J gene end by 1 base; junction bases not matched to a gene: 0. CDR1 LNHDA and CDR2 SQIVND come from the germline V gene (reference sequence). CDR3 loop: CASSGTGSNQPQHF. CDR3 coding DNA: TGTGCCAGTAGTGGGACAGGGAGCAATCAGCCCCAGCATTTT.

This sequence joins TRBV5-1 and TRBJ2-2; 7 bases agree with TRBD2. CDR3 size: 16 residues. The V and J ends lost 3 bases and 0 bases, in that order; junction bases with no gene match: 5. Germline CDR1 and CDR2: SGHRS and YFSETQ. The CDR3 sequence: CASSSSSGANTGELFF. Written as DNA, the CDR3 is TGCGCCAGCAGCTCTTCAAGCGGGGCGAACACCGGGGAGCTGTTTTTT.

V gene TRBV6-6 combines with J gene TRBJ1-2; D not resolved. The CDR3 is 14 residues long. V was cut by 2 bases and J by 1 base, with 8 bases left in between. The germline gives CDR1 MNHNY, CDR2 SVGAGI (reference sequence). The CDR3 loop reads CASSYEPVNYGYTF. The CDR3 DNA sequence: TGTGCCAGCAGTTACGAACCGGTTAACTATGGCTACACCTTC.

This clone was seen once. V and J are TRBV6-6 and TRBJ1-5; D may be TRBD1 (5 bases). The CDR3 is 14 amino acids. Per the germline V gene, CDR1 is MNHNY and CDR2 is SVGAGI (reference sequence). The V gene lost 6 bases and the J gene lost 2 bases, with 11 bases spanning the gap. The CDR3 coding sequence is TGTGCCAGCAGCCCCTCGGGGGGCAATCAGCCCCAGCATTTT. It codes for CASSPSGGNQPQHF.

This clone has just one count. The chain recombines TRBV30 with TRBJ1-4; 10 positions match TRBD1. Germline V lookup: CDR1 GTSNPN, CDR2 SVGIG (reference sequence). V lost 2 bases to trimming and J lost 6 bases; unmatched junction nucleotides: 6. The CDR3 extends over 15 amino acids. The CDR3, as DNA: TGTGCCTGGAGTCGTTCCGGGACAGGGGATGAAAAACTGTTTTTT. Translated, it gives CAWSRSGTGDEKLFF.

V gene TRBV27 combines with J gene TRBJ2-5, with TRBD2 matching over 10 bases. Trimming at V came to 5 bases and at J to 4 bases, leaving 7 bases not matched to a gene. The CDR3 totals 15 residues. From germline, CDR1 is MNHEY and CDR2 SMNVEV (reference sequence). CDR3 amino acids: CASSGLAGGGETQYF. CDR3 nucleotides: TGTGCCAGCAGTGGGTTAGCGGGAGGAGGAGAGACCCAGTACTTC.

The J gene is TRBJ2-3, the V gene TRBV5-4; no firm D call. Deletions cut 0 bases from V and 0 bases from J, with 11 bases between. CDR1 and CDR2 (germline): SGHNT, YYREEE (reference sequence). There are 16 residues in the CDR3. The CDR3 here is CASSLDSAASTDTQYF. The CDR3 coding sequence is TGTGCCAGCAGCTTGGATTCGGCGGCCAGCACAGATACGCAGTATTTT.

The table lists this clone with a count of one. The J gene is TRBJ2-1, the V gene TRBV28; 8 positions match TRBD1. The junction had 5 bases not matched to a gene; V was cut back by 2 bases and J by 5 bases. Germline V gene data show CDR1 as MDHEN and CDR2 as SYDVKM. The CDR3 has 15 residues. The CDR3 sequence: CASSLMTGDHNEQFF. The DNA for the CDR3 is TGTGCCAGCAGTTTAATGACAGGGGATCACAATGAGCAGTTCTTC.

The rearrangement joins TRBV5-1 to TRBJ2-7; TRBD2 matches 16 bases. In germline, CDR1 is SGHRS, CDR2 YFSETQ. The junction had 8 bases not matched to a gene; V was cut back by 6 bases and J by 2 bases. CDR3 length equals 17 residues. The CDR3: CASNPGLAGGWAYEQYF. In nucleotides, the CDR3 is TGCGCCAGCAACCCGGGACTAGCGGGAGGGTGGGCCTACGAGCAGTACTTC.

This sequence joins TRBV5-6 and TRBJ2-7; 9 nucleotides match TRBD2. From germline, CDR1 is SGHDT and CDR2 YYEEEE. This CDR3 is built from 16 residues. Trimming cost V 0 bases and J 2 bases; bases outside gene matches: 6. The CDR3 loop is CASSLAPAGGTYEQYF. DNA for the CDR3: TGTGCCAGCAGCTTGGCTCCAGCGGGAGGAACCTACGAGCAGTACTTC.

The V call is TRBV5-4, the J call TRBJ2-2; the D gene is possibly TRBD1 (6 bases). V lost 6 bases and J 2 bases, leaving 17 bases between the germline ends. CDR1 is SGHNT and CDR2 is YYREEE in the germline V gene (reference sequence). The CDR3 totals 16 residues. This CDR3 reads CASTLDPTGNTGELFF. Here the CDR3 DNA reads TGTGCCAGCACCCTGGACCCGACAGGAAACACCGGGGAGCTGTTTTTT.

This chain links TRBV5-1 with TRBJ2-2; the match to TRBD2 covers 8 bases. Germline loops: CDR1 SGHRS, CDR2 YFSETQ. The CDR3 is 15 amino acids. V lost 0 bases and J lost 5; bases outside the gene matches: 3. CDR3 loop: CASSLVLAGTGELFF. As DNA, the CDR3 is TGCGCCAGCAGCTTGGTTTTAGCGGGGACCGGGGAGCTGTTTTTT.

A remark on this clone: This CDR3 fails to terminate in the conserved phenylalanine or tryptophan, so it likely reflects a read error. The CDR3 loop reads CASSPPGQNTEAFY. DNA of the CDR3: TGTGCCAGCTCACCTCCGGGACAGAACACTGAAGCTTTCTAT. The V gene is TRBV18, the J gene TRBJ1-1; D perhaps matches TRBD1 (6 bases). CDR3 length: 14 amino acids. From germline, CDR1 is KGHSH and CDR2 LQKENI. Trimming stripped 3 bases from V and 1 base from J, with 9 bases between.

V gene TRBV5-6 combines with J gene TRBJ2-3; a possible D gene is TRBD2 (6 bases). CDR3 length equals 16 residues. Germline V gene lookup returns CDR1 SGHDT and CDR2 YYEEEE. The ends were cut back, 4 bases at V and 2 bases at J, with 17 bases in the middle. The DNA of the CDR3 is TGTGCCAGCAGCGTCCGGCGGGATGCCTTCACAGATACGCAGTATTTT. Amino acids: CASSVRRDAFTDTQYF.

J is TRBJ2-5 and V is TRBV7-9; the D is unclear. Trimming cost V 5 bases and J 4 bases, with 8 bases left between them. Germline V gene lookup returns CDR1 SEHNR and CDR2 FQNEAQ (reference sequence). CDR3 length: 12 amino acids. The DNA of the CDR3 is TGTGCCAGCAGCCCAACAGCAGAGACCCAGTACTTC. It yields the protein CASSPTAETQYF. Filled out from reference TRBV7-9 and TRBJ2-5, the complete variable domain reads DTGVSQNPRHKITKRGQNVTFRCDPISEHNRLYWYRQTLGQGPEFLTYFQNEAQLEKSRLLSDRFSAERPKGSFSTLEIQRTEQGDSAMYLCASSPTAETQYFGPGTRLLVL.

The gene calls are TRBV5-1 and TRBJ2-2; 11 nucleotides match TRBD1. With 0 bases clipped from V and 4 bases from J, the junction kept 5 bases outside the gene matches. Germline V gene data show CDR1 as SGHRS and CDR2 as YFSETQ. There are 17 residues in the CDR3. The CDR3 protein is CASSLGTGGSGTGELFF. In DNA form, the CDR3 reads TGCGCCAGCAGCTTGGGGACAGGGGGCTCGGGCACCGGGGAGCTGTTTTTT.

The V gene is TRBV7-2, the J gene TRBJ2-5; 10 nucleotides line up with TRBD1. The CDR3 sequence is 16 residues long. Germline CDR1 and CDR2: SGHTA and FQGNSA. The V segment lost 5 bases and the J segment 4 bases; nucleotides outside the gene matches: 10. The CDR3 loop reads CASSIHGTGDGETQYF. In DNA, the CDR3 is TGTGCCAGCAGCATACACGGGACAGGGGATGGAGAGACCCAGTACTTC.

The chain recombines TRBV6-5 with TRBJ2-3, with D unresolved. Germline V gene lookup returns CDR1 MNHEY and CDR2 SVGAGI. V lost 0 bases and J 2 bases, leaving 9 bases between the germline ends. The CDR3 totals 15 residues. The CDR3 coding sequence is TGTGCCAGCAGTTACTCGGCCAGAAACACAGATACGCAGTATTTT. Its protein product is CASSYSARNTDTQYF.

The V gene is TRBV19, the J gene TRBJ1-2, with unresolved D. Trimming removed 3 bases from V and 6 bases from J, with 14 bases in between. The germline gives CDR1 LNHDA, CDR2 SQIVND (reference sequence). The CDR3 covers 14 residues. The CDR3 sequence is CASSINRRSDGYTF. Here the CDR3 DNA reads TGTGCCAGTAGTATTAATCGGAGAAGCGATGGCTACACCTTC. Looking up the rest from reference TRBV19 and TRBJ1-2 gives the full variable domain: DGGITQSPKYLFRKEGQNVTLSCEQNLNHDAMYWYRQDPGQGLRLIYYSQIVNDFQKGDIAEGYSVSREKKESFPLTVTSAQKNPTAFYLCASSINRRSDGYTFGSGTRLTVV.

The V call is TRBV7-9, the J call TRBJ2-1; no reliable D call. Germline V gene lookup returns CDR1 SEHNR and CDR2 FQNEAQ (reference sequence). The ends were cut back, 5 bases at V and 0 bases at J, with 14 bases in the middle. This CDR3 region has 16 residues. CDR3 nucleotides: TGTGCCAGCAGCCGAACTTTTTACAGCTCCTACAATGAGCAGTTCTTC. Its translation is CASSRTFYSSYNEQFF.

The chain couples TRBV21-1 to TRBJ2-7; TRBD2, the table's D call, lacks a check against the DNA. TRBV21-1 is a pseudogene segment. The CDR3 consists of 13 residues. The CDR3 coding sequence is TGTGCCAGCAGCATCGGGAGAGCCTACGAGCAGTACTTC. Encoded protein: CASSIGRAYEQYF.

CDR3 amino acids: CASSINLAVVYNEQFF. In DNA, the CDR3 is TGTGCCAGTAGTATAAATCTAGCGGTGGTATACAATGAGCAGTTCTTC. The rearrangement links TRBV19 to TRBJ2-1; 7 bases are a match to TRBD2. V was pared by 2 bases and J by 4 bases, with 8 bases of the junction left unmatched. CDR1 and CDR2 (germline): LNHDA, SQIVND (reference sequence). CDR3 length: 16 amino acids.